This TCR beta chain was sequenced in a study of T cell repertoires in cytomegalovirus infection. Via MiXCR, TCRdb re-called the reads, giving one row per CDR3 protein. The sample lists around 280,000 distinct CDR3 sequences; roughly an eighth were seen once. This clonotype was seen ten or more times. Its cognate antigen is unknown. Whole-study results and caveats: HLA-C-restricted TCR beta clonotypes specific for CMV led the ex vivo response.

There are 15 residues in the CDR3. With 7 bases clipped from V and 3 bases from J, the junction kept 6 bases outside the gene matches. Germline CDR1 reads SNHLY; CDR2 reads FYNNEI. What was sequenced was PBMCs. The chain is built from TRBV2 and TRBJ1-5; TRBD1 agrees at 10 bases. The receptor was isolated from a human donor in good health (CMV status not recorded). Some clones in this sample may be carry-over from other donors' samples. CDR3 nucleotides: TGTGCCAGCAAGTCCGGGACAGGGGTCAATCAGCCCCAGCATTTT. Protein: CASKSGTGVNQPQHF.